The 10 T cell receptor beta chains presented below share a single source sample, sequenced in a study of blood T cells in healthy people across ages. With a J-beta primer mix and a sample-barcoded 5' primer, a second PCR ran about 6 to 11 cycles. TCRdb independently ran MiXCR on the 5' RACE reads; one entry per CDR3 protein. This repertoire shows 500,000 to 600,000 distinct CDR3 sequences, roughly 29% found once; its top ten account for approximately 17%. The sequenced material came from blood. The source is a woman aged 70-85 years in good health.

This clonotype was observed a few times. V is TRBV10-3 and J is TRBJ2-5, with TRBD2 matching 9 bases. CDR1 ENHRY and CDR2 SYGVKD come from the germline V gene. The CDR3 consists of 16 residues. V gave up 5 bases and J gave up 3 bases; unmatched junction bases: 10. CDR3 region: CAISSPRAGGKETQYF. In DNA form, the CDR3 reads TGTGCCATCAGTTCTCCCCGAGCGGGGGGTAAAGAGACCCAGTACTTC.

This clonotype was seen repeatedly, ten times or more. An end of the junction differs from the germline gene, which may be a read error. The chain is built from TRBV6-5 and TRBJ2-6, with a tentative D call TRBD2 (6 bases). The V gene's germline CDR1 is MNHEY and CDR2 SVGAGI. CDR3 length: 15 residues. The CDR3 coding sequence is TGTGCCAGCAGTCGGGGGTCCTCTGGAGCCAACGTCCTGACTTTC. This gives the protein CASSRGSSGANVLTF.

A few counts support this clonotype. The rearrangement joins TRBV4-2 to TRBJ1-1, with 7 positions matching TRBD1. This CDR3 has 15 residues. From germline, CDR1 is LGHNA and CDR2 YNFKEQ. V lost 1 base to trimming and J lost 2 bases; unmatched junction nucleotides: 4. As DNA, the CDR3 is TGTGCCAGCAGCCAAGCCGGGACAGCAAACACTGAAGCTTTCTTT. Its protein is CASSQAGTANTEAFF.

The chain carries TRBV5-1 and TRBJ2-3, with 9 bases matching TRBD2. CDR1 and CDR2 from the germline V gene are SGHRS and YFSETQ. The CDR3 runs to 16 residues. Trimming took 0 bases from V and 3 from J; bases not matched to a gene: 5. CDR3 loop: CASSLGSSGETDTQYF. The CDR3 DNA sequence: TGCGCCAGCAGCTTGGGATCTAGCGGGGAGACAGATACGCAGTATTTT.

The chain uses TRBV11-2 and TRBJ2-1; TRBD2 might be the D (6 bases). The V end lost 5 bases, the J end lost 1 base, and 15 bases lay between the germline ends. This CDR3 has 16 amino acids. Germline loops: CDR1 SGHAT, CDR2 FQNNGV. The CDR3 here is CASSPGRISSYNEQFF. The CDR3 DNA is TGTGCCAGCAGCCCGGGGAGGATTTCATCCTACAATGAGCAGTTCTTC.

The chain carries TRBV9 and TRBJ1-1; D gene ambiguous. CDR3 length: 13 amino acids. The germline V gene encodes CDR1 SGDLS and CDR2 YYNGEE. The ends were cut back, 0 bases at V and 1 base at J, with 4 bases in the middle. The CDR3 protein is CASSVGKNTEAFF. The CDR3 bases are TGTGCCAGCAGCGTAGGAAAGAACACTGAAGCTTTCTTT.

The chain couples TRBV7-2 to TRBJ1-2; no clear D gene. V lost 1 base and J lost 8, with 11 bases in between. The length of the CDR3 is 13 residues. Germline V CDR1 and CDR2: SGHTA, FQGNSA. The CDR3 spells CASSLVRLSGYTF. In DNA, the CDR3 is TGTGCCAGCAGCTTAGTACGGCTCTCGGGCTACACCTTC.

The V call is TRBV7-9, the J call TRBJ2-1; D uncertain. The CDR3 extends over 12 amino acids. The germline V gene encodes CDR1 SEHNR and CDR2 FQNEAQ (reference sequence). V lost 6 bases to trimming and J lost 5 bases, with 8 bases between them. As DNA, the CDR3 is TGTGCCAGCAGACTAATCAACAATGAGCAGTTCTTC. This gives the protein CASRLINNEQFF.

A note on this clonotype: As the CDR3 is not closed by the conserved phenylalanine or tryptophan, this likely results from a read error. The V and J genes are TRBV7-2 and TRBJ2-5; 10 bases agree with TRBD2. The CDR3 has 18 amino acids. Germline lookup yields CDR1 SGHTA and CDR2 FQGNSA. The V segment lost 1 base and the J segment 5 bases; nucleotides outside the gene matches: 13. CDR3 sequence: CASSLEGSLAGGGETQYL. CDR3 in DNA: TGTGCCAGCAGCTTAGAAGGGTCTTTAGCGGGGGGCGGCGAGACCCAGTACCTC.

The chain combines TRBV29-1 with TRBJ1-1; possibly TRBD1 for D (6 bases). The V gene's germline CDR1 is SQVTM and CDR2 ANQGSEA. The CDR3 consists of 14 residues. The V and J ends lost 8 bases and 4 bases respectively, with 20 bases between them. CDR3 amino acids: CSSSAGARGTEAFF. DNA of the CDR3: TGCAGCTCTTCGGCAGGGGCGCGGGGCACTGAAGCTTTCTTT.